This T cell receptor beta chain emerged from a study of blood T cells in healthy people across ages. Next came a second PCR, run for about 6 to 11 cycles, which used a sample-barcoded 5' primer along with a J-beta primer mix. In TCRdb, the 5' RACE reads were re-called with MiXCR into one record per CDR3 protein. The sample includes 1.5 million to 2 million distinct CDR3 sequences, roughly 28% of them seen just once. With 2 bases removed from V and 6 bases from J, the gap between germline ends came to 20 bases. Germline values: CDR1 SGHRS, CDR2 YFSETQ. The CDR3 contains 16 residues. The gene calls are TRBV5-1 and TRBJ1-1; D is unresolved. The sample taken for sequencing was blood. The receptor was isolated from a woman in her twenties or thirties in good health. The CDR3 coding sequence is TGCGCCAGCAGCTTAGGCAATCCAGCGCCTGGAGCTGAAGCTTTCTTT. This sequence encodes CASSLGNPAPGAEAFF.